This entry describes one T cell receptor (beta chain). What it binds is unknown. It was with 60 Vbeta and 13 Jbeta primers that the PCR ran. Profiling relied on immunoSEQ multiplex PCR, and the TCRdb table lists in-frame clones only, not all of them. The sample gives 130,000 to 150,000 clones, 73% of which show up once; approximately 15% is in the top ten. The data originate from a study of cytomegalovirus exposure and HLA in healthy donors. Study as a whole: Researchers previously reported finding just under 120 million unique TCR beta sequences from approximately 190 million T cells.

V was cut by 3 bases and J by 3 bases, with 10 bases left in between. The CDR3 contains 14 residues. Looked up from germline, CDR1 is MNHNS and CDR2 is SASEGT. Study observations and caveats: TCR beta chain V- and J-gene trimming was linked, in a later analysis, to a missense variant in DCLRE1C. The availability of immune exposure information extended only to CMV serostatus.

There was no recording of CMV serostatus for this donor. V is TRBV6-1 and J is TRBJ2-3; D gene ambiguous. The sequence was collected from a human donor in good health. The sequencing sample was made of PBMCs. CDR3 DNA: TGTGCCAGCAGTGAGACATCCAGAACAGATACGCAGTATTTT. Protein product: CASSETSRTDTQYF.